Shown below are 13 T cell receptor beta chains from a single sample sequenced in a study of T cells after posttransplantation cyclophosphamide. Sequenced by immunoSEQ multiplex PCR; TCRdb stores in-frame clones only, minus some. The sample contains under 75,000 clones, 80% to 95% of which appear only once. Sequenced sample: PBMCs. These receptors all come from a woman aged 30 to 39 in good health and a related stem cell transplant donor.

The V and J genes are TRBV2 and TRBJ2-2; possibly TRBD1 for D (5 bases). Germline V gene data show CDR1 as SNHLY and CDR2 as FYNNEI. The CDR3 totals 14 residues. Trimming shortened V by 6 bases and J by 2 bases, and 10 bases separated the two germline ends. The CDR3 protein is CASSPDRNTGELFF. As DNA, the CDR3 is TGTGCCAGCAGCCCTGACAGAAACACCGGGGAGCTGTTTTTT. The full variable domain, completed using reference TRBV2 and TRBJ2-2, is EPEVTQTPSHQVTQMGQEVILRCVPISNHLYFYWYRQILGQKVEFLVSFYNNEISEKSEIFDDQFSVERPDGSNFTLKIRSTKLEDSAMYFCASSPDRNTGELFFGEGSRLTVL.

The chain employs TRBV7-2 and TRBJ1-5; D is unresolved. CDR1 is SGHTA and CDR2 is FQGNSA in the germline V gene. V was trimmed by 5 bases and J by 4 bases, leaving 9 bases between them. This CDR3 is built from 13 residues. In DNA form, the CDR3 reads TGTGCCAGCAGCGAAGGCGGGAATCAGCCCCAGCATTTT. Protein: CASSEGGNQPQHF.

Here the CDR3 reads CASSDQGRNTEAFF. CDR3 DNA: TGTGCCAGCAGTGACCAGGGCCGGAACACTGAAGCTTTCTTT. The chain is built from TRBV6-4 and TRBJ1-1, with D perhaps matching TRBD1 (5 bases). Germline CDR1 is MRHNA and CDR2 is SNTAGT. This CDR3 region has 14 residues. The V gene lost 2 bases and the J gene lost 1 base, with 8 bases spanning the gap.

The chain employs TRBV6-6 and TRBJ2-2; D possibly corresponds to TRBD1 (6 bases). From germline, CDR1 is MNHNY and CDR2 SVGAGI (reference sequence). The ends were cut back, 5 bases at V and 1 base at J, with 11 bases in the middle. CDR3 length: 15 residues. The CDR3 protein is CASSRDTLNTGELFF. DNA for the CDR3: TGTGCCAGCAGTCGGGACACCTTGAACACCGGGGAGCTGTTTTTT.

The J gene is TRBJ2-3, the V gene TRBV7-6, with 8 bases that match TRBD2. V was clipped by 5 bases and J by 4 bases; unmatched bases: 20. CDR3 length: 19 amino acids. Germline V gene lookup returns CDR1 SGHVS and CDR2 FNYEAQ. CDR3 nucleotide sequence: TGTGCCAGCAGCAACCCATCGGGGGGGGCAGGAGTTAGCGCAGATACGCAGTATTTT. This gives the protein CASSNPSGGAGVSADTQYF.

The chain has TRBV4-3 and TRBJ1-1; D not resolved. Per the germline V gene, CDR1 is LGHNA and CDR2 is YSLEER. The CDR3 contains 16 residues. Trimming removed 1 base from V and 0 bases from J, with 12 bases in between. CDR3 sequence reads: CASSQANRRMNTEAFF. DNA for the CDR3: TGCGCCAGCAGCCAAGCGAACAGAAGGATGAACACTGAAGCTTTCTTT.

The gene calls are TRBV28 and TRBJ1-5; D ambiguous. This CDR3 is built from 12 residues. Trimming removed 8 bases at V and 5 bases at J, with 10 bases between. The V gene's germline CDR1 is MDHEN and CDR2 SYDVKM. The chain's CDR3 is CASRIVHQPQHF. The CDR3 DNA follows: TGTGCCAGCCGTATTGTCCATCAGCCCCAGCATTTT.

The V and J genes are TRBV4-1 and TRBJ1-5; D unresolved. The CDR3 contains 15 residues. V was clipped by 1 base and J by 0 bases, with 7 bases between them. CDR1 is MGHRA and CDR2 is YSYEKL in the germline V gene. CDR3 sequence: CASSQAENSNQPQHF. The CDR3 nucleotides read TGCGCCAGCAGCCAAGCAGAAAATAGCAATCAGCCCCAGCATTTT.

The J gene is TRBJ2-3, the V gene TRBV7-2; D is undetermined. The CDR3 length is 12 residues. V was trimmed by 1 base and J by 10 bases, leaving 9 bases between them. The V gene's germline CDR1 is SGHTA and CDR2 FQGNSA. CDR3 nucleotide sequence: TGTGCCAGCAGCTTAGGCCCTGGGGCGCAGTATTTT. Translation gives CASSLGPGAQYF.

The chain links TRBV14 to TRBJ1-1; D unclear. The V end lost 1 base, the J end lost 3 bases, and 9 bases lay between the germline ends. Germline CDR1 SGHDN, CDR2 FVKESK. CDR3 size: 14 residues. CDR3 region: CASSQGVGYTEAFF. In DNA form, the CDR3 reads TGTGCCAGCAGCCAAGGAGTAGGGTACACTGAAGCTTTCTTT. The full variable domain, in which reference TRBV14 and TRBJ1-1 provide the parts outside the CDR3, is EAGVTQFPSHSVIEKGQTVTLRCDPISGHDNLYWYRRVMGKEIKFLLHFVKESKQDESGMPNNRFLAERTGGTYSTLKVQPAELEDSGVYFCASSQGVGYTEAFFGQGTRLTVV.

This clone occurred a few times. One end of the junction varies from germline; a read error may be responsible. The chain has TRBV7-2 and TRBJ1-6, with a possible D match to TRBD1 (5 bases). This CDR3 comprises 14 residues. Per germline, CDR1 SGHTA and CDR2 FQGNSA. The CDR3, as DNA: TGTGCCAGCAGCTTAGACCCCCTTGCGGGGGATCATTCCTTT. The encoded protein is CASSLDPLAGDHSF.

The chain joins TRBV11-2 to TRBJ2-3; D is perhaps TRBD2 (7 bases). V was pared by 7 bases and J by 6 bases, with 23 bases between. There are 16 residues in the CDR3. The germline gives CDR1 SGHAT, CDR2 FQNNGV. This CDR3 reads CASTLRGGASPDTQYF. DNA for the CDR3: TGTGCCAGCACCCTGAGGGGGGGGGCTAGCCCCGATACGCAGTATTTT.

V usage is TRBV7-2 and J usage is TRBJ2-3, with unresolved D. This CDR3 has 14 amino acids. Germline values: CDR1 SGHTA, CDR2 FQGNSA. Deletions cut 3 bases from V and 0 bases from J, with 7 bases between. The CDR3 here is CASSLAGSTDTQYF. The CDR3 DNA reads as TGTGCCAGCAGCTTGGCCGGGAGCACAGATACGCAGTATTTT.